Sequencing of this T cell receptor (beta chain) was carried out in a study of shared clonotypes between healthy human individuals. With respect to this clone: As yet, its antigen is unknown.

Findings and caveats of the study: With few donors, the genetic and exposure-history diversity represented was limited.

This CDR3 has 15 amino acids. Trimming stripped 4 bases from V and 2 bases from J, with 12 bases between. Germline V lookup: CDR1 SGHDT, CDR2 YYEEEE. Naivety among CD8 cells was defined by CD45RO negativity and positive CCR7 selection, thereby excluding terminally differentiated effector memory CD45RA+ cells. The study ran the assay at deep level. Clones were sequenced by immunoSEQ multiplex PCR, and TCRdb holds only the in-frame ones, with some missing. The table lists approximately 590,000 clones, about 95% of them singletons. The receptor was derived from a woman in her twenties or thirties in good health. Sequenced material: naive CD8+ T cells sorted from blood. J is TRBJ2-2 and V is TRBV5-6; no clear D. This chain's CDR3 is CASSAIHQNTGELFF. In DNA, the CDR3 is TGTGCCAGCAGCGCGATACACCAAAACACCGGGGAGCTGTTTTTT.